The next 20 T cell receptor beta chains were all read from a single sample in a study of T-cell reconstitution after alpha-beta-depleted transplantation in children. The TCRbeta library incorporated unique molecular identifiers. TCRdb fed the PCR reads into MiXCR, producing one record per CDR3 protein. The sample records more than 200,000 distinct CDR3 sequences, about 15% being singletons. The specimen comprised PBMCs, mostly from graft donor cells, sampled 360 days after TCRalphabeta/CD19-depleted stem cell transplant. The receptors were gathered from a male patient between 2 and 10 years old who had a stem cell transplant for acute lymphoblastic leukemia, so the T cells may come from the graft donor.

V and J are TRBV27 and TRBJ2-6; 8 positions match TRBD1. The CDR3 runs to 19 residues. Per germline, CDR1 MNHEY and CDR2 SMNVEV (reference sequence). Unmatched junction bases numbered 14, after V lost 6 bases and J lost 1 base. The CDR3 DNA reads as TGTGCCAGCAGCCACATGGGACAGGCGGGCTATTCTGGGGCCAACGTCCTGACTTTC. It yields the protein CASSHMGQAGYSGANVLTF.

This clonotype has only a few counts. CDR3 region: CASSLNRGEFF. The DNA of the CDR3 is TGTGCCAGCAGCTTGAATAGGGGGGAGTTCTTC. The rearrangement links TRBV5-6 to TRBJ2-1; D tentatively fits TRBD1 or TRBD2 (6 bases each). This CDR3 is 11 amino acids long. Trimming left V 1 base short and J 14 bases short, with 10 bases between. In germline, CDR1 is SGHDT, CDR2 YYEEEE.

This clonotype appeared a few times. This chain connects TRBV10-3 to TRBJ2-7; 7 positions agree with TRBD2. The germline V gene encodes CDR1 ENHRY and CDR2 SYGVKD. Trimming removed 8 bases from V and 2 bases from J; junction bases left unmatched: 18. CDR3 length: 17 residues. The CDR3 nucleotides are TGTGCCATCCGTAAAAGGAGGGAGGGACTTAATGCCTACGAGCAGTACTTC. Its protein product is CAIRKRREGLNAYEQYF.

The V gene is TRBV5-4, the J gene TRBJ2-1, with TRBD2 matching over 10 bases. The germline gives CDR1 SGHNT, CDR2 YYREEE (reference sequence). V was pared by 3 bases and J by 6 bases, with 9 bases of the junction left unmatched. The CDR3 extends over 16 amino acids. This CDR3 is CASSSVRLAGTNEQFF. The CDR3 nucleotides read TGTGCCAGCAGCTCAGTTCGACTAGCGGGTACCAATGAGCAGTTCTTC.

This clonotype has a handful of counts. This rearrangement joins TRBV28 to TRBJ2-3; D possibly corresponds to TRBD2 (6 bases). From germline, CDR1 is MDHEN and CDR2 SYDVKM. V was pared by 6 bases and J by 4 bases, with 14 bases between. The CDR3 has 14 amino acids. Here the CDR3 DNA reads TGTGCCAGCAGCCCCCCTACGGGAGCAGATACGCAGTATTTT. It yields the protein CASSPPTGADTQYF. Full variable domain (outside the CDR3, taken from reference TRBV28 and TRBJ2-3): DVKVTQSSRYLVKRTGEKVFLECVQDMDHENMFWYRQDPGLGLRLIYFSYDVKMKEKGDIPEGYSVSREKKERFSLILESASTNQTSMYLCASSPPTGADTQYFGPGTRLTVL.

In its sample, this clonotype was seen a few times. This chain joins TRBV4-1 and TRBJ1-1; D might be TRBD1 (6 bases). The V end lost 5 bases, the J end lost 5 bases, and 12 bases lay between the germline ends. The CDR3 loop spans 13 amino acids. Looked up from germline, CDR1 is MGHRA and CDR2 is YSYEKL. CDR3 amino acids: CASSSDSFTEAFF. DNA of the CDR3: TGCGCCAGCAGCTCGGACAGTTTTACTGAAGCTTTCTTT.

The CDR3 loop is CASRGTSGEQETQYF. As DNA, the CDR3 is TGTGCCAGCAGGGGAACCTCAGGGGAACAAGAGACCCAGTACTTC. V and J are TRBV5-5 and TRBJ2-5, with D possibly TRBD1 on 6 matching bases. Germline V gene sequence: CDR1 SGHKS, CDR2 YYEKEE (reference sequence). This CDR3 contains 15 residues. Trimming stripped 5 bases from V and 2 bases from J, with 16 bases between.

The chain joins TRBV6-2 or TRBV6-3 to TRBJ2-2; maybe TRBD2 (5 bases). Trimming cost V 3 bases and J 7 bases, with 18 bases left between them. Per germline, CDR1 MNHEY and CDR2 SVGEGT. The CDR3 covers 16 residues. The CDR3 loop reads CASSYPLASSGGELFF. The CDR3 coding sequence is TGTGCCAGCAGTTATCCTTTGGCTAGCTCGGGCGGGGAGCTGTTTTTT.

CDR3 DNA: TGTGCCAGCAGCCAAGAGGGACTGGTGGGGGGCACAGATACGCAGTATTTT. Translated, it gives CASSQEGLVGGTDTQYF. The rearrangement joins TRBV3-1 to TRBJ2-3; TRBD2 might be the D (6 bases). The CDR3 extends over 17 amino acids. Trimming removed 0 bases at V and 1 base at J, with 14 bases between. Germline V CDR1 and CDR2: LGHDT, YNNKEL (reference sequence).

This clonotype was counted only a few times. DNA for the CDR3: TGTGCCAGCAGCCCTCTAGCGGGAACCTACAATGAGCAGTTCTTC. Translating gives CASSPLAGTYNEQFF. This sequence joins TRBV4-2 and TRBJ2-1; TRBD2 matches at 9 bases. V gave up 4 bases and J gave up 2 bases; unmatched junction bases: 3. CDR3 length equals 15 residues. Germline V CDR1 and CDR2: LGHNA, YNFKEQ.

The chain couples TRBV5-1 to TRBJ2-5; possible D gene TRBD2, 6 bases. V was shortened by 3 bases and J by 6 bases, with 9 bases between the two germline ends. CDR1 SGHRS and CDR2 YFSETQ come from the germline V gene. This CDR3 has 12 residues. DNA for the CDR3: TGCGCCAGCAGCTACGGGAGTAAGACCCAGTACTTC. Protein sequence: CASSYGSKTQYF.

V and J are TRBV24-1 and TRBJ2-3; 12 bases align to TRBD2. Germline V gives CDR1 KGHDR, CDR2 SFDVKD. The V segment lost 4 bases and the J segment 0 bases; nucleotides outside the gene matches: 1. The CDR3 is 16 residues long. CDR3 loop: CATSEGTSGSTDTQYF. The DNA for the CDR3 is TGTGCCACCAGTGAAGGGACTAGCGGGAGCACAGATACGCAGTATTTT.

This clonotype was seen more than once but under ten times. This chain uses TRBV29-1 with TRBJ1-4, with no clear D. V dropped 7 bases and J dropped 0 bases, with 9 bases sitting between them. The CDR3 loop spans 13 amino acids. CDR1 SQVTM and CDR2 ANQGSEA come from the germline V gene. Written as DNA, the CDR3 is TGCAGCGCTGTCTCGGCAACTAATGAAAAACTGTTTTTT. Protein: CSAVSATNEKLFF. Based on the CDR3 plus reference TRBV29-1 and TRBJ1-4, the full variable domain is SAVISQKPSRDICQRGTSLTIQCQVDSQVTMMFWYRQQPGQSLTLIATANQGSEATYESGFVIDKFPISRPNLTFSTLTVSNMSPEDSSIYLCSAVSATNEKLFFGSGTQLSVL.

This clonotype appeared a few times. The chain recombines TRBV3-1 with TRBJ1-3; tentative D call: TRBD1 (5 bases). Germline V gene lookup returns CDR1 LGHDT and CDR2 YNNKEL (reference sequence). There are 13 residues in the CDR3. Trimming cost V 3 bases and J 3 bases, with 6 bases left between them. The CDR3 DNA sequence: TGTGCCAGCAGCCAGGGGGATGGAAACACCATATATTTT. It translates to CASSQGDGNTIYF.

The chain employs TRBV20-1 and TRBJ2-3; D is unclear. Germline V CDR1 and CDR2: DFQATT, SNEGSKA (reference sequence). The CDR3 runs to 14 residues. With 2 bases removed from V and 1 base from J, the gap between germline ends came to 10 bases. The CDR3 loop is CSARIWVRTDTQYF. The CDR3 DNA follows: TGCAGTGCTAGAATTTGGGTTCGCACAGATACGCAGTATTTT.

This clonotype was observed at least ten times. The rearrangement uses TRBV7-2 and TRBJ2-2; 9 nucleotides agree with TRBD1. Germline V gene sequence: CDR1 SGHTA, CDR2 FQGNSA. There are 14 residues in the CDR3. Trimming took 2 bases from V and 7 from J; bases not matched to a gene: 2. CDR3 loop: CASSLTGGYGELFF. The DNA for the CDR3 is TGTGCCAGCAGCTTAACAGGGGGCTACGGGGAGCTGTTTTTT.

The CDR3 loop reads CATRSIYTGELFF. The CDR3 nucleotides read TGTGCCACACGAAGCATTTACACCGGGGAGCTGTTTTTT. The V call is TRBV28, the J call TRBJ2-2; D is ambiguous. Germline-derived CDR1 and CDR2 are MDHEN and SYDVKM. This CDR3 has 13 amino acids. V lost 10 bases and J 3 bases, leaving 12 bases between the germline ends. The variable domain in full, with the rest retrieved from reference TRBV28 and TRBJ2-2, is DVKVTQSSRYLVKRTGEKVFLECVQDMDHENMFWYRQDPGLGLRLIYFSYDVKMKEKGDIPEGYSVSREKKERFSLILESASTNQTSMYLCATRSIYTGELFFGEGSRLTVL.

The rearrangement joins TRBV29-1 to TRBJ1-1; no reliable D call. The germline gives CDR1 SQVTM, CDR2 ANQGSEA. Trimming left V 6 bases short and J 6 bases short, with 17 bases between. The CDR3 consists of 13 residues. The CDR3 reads CSVVPGPPPEAFF. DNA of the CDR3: TGCAGCGTGGTACCGGGCCCCCCGCCTGAAGCTTTCTTT.

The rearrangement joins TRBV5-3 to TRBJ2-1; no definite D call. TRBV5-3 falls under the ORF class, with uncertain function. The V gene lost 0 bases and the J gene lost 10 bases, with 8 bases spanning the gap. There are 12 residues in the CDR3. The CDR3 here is CARSLAGNEQFF. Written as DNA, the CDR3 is TGTGCCAGAAGCTTGGCTGGGAACGAGCAGTTCTTC.

The CDR3 sequence: CSVLASGGTDTQYF. As DNA, the CDR3 is TGCAGCGTCCTAGCTAGCGGGGGAACAGATACGCAGTATTTT. The chain uses TRBV29-1 and TRBJ2-3; the match to TRBD2 covers 10 bases. This CDR3 is built from 14 residues. With V trimmed by 6 bases and J by 3 bases, 6 bases remained unmatched. Per germline, CDR1 SQVTM and CDR2 ANQGSEA.